The T cell receptor (beta chain) under discussion was sequenced for a study of blood T cells in healthy people across ages. Through a sample-barcoded 5' primer and a J-beta primer mix, a second PCR was run for about 7 to 12 cycles. TCRdb analysed the 5' RACE reads with MiXCR anew, one entry per CDR3 protein. The sample lists 450,000 to 700,000 distinct CDR3 sequences, 25% to 30% occurring once. This CDR3 has 11 amino acids. Germline V gene data show CDR1 as LGHDT and CDR2 as YNNKEL (reference sequence). This clonotype was seen more than once but under ten times. The draw of peripheral blood yielded ten milliliters from each donor. Per sample, no less than 5.5 micrograms of total RNA were extracted.

V usage is TRBV3-1 and J usage is TRBJ2-5, with a possible D match to TRBD2 (7 bases). The J call may be in error: the DNA end matches TRBJ2-1 better. The clonotype was recovered from a woman between 65 and 79 years old in good health. The sequenced sample consisted of blood. The CDR3 region is CASSQGGAQFF. As DNA, the CDR3 is TGTGCCAGCAGCCAGGGGGGGGCGCAGTTCTTC.